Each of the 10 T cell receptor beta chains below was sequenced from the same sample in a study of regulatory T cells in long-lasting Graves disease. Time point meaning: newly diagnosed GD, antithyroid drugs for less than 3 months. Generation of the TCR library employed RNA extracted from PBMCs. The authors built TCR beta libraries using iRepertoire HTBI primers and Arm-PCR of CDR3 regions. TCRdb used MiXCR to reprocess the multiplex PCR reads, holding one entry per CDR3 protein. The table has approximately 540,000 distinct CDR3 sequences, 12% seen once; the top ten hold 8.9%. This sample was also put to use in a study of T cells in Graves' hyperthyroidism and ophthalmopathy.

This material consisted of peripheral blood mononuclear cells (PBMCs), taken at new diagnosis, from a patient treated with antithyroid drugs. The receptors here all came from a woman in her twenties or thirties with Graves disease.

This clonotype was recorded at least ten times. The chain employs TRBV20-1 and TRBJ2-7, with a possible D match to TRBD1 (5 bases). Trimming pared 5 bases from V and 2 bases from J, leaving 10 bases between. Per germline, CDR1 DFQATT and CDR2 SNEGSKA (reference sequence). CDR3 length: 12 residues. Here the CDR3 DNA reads TGCAGTGCTGAGACAGCCACCTACGAGCAGTACTTC. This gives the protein CSAETATYEQYF.

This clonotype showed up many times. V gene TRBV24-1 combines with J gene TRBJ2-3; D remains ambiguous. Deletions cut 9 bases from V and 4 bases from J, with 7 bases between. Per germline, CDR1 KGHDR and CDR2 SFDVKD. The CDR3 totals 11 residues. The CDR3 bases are TGTGCCACCTGCTATGCAGATACGCAGTATTTT. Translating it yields CATCYADTQYF.

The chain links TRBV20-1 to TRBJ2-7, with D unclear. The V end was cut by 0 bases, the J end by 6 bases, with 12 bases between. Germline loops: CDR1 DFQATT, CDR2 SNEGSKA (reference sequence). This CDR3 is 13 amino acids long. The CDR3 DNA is TGCAGTGCTAGAGATAGGCCCGGTGGCGAGCAGTACTTC. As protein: CSARDRPGGEQYF.

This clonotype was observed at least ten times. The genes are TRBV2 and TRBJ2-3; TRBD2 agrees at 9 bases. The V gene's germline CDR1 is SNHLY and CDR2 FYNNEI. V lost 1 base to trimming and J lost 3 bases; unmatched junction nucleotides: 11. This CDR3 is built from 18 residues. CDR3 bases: TGTGCCAGCAGTGAAGGGGGACGGCTAGCGGGAAATACAGATACGCAGTATTTT. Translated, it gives CASSEGGRLAGNTDTQYF.

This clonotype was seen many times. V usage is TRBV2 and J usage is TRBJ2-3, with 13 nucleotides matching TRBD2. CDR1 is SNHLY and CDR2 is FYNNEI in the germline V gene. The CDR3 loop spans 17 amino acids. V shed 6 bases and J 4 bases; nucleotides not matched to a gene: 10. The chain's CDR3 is CASSAGLAGESSDTQYF. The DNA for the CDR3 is TGTGCCAGCAGCGCTGGACTAGCGGGAGAATCCTCAGATACGCAGTATTTT. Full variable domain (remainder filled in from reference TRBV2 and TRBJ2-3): EPEVTQTPSHQVTQMGQEVILRCVPISNHLYFYWYRQILGQKVEFLVSFYNNEISEKSEIFDDQFSVERPDGSNFTLKIRSTKLEDSAMYFCASSAGLAGESSDTQYFGPGTRLTVL.

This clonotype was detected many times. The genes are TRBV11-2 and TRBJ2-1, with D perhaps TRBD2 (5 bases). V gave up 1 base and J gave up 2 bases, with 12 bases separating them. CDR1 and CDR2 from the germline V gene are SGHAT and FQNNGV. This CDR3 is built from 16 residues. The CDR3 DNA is TGTGCCAGCAGCTTAGTTACGGGATTGGCCTACAATGAGCAGTTCTTC. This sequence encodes CASSLVTGLAYNEQFF.

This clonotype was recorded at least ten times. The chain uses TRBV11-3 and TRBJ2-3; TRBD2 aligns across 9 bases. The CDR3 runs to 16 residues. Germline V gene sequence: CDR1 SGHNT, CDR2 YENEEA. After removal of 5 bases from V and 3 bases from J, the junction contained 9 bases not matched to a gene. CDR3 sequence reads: CASSRWTSEGTDTQYF. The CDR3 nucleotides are TGTGCCAGCAGCCGATGGACTAGCGAAGGTACAGATACGCAGTATTTT.

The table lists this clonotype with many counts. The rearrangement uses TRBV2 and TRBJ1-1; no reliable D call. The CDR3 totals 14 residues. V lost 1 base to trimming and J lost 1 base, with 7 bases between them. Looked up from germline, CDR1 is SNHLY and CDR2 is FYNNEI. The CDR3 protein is CASSEEGSNTEAFF. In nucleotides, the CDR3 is TGTGCCAGCAGTGAAGAGGGATCGAACACTGAAGCTTTCTTT.

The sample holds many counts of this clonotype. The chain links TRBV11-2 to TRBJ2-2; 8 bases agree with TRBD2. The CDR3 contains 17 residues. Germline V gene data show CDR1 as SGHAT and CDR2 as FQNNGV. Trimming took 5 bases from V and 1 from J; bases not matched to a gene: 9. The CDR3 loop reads CASSHPWREVNTGELFF. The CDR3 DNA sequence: TGTGCCAGCAGCCATCCTTGGCGGGAGGTGAACACCGGGGAGCTGTTTTTT.

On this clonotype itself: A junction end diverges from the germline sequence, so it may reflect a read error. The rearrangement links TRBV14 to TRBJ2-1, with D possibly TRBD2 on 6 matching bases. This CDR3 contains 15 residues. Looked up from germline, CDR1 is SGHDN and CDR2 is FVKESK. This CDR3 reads CASSQDLGSTGEHFF. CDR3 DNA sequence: TGTGCCAGCAGCCAAGATCTTGGGTCTACGGGGGAGCACTTCTTC.